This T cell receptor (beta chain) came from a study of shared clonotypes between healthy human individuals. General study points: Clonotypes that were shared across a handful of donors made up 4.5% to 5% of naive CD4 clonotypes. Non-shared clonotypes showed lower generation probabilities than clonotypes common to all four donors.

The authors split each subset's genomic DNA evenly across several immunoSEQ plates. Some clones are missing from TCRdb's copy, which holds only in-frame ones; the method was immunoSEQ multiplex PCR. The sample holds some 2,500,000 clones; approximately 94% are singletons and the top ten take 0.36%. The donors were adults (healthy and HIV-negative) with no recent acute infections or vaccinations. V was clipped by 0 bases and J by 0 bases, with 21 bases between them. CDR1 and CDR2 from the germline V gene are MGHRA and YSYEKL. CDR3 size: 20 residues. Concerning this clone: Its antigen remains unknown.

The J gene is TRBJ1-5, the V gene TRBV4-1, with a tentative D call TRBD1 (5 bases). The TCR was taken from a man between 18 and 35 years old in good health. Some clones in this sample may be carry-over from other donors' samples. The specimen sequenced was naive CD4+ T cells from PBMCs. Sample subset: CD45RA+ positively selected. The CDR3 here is CASSQDFGHGLYYSNQPQHF. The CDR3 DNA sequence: TGCGCCAGCAGCCAAGATTTCGGACACGGACTTTATTATAGCAATCAGCCCCAGCATTTT.